This TCR beta chain was identified during a study of beta chain features in type 1 diabetes. Turning to the study itself: Healthy donors and patients showed comparable age, gender and cell yields.

This clone occurred a few times. The target antigen is unknown. Expressed TCRB transcripts were sequenced because the entire RNA isolate underwent reverse transcription. TCRdb's copy holds only in-frame clones and misses some; the assay was immunoSEQ multiplex PCR. Among some 160,000 clones listed, about 10% were seen once. Sorting produced populations that all topped 95% purity. Study results and caveats: Across all four CD4+ subsets, people with type 1 diabetes showed modestly shorter TCRB CDR3s.

The J segment lost 3 bases and the V segment lost 7 bases, leaving 7 bases of the junction unmatched. CDR1 and CDR2 from the germline V gene are LNHDA and SQIVND (reference sequence). This CDR3 region has 15 residues. The chain is built from TRBV19 and TRBJ2-3; TRBD2 aligns across 10 bases. The clonotype originates from a woman aged 25 to 45 with type 1 diabetes. Material for sequencing was central memory CD4+ T cells from blood. CDR3 region: CASTSSGSSTDTQYF. The CDR3 DNA sequence: TGTGCCAGTACCTCTAGCGGGAGCTCGACAGATACGCAGTATTTT.